This entry lists 27 T cell receptor beta chains sequenced from one sample in a study of blood T cell repertoires in COVID-19 (dated by TCRdb to 2018 to 2020). Libraries were built with the immunoSEQ multiplex PCR assay. Here the immuneACCESS table is served through TCRdb, limited to in-frame sequences with V and J called. Missing clones are a known gap in these copies; in checked studies unresolved V genes cover under half, and the rest lacks a known reason. The table for this sample lists about 94,000 clones; 75% to 85% of them were counted only once. Under 20% of the sample is in the top ten clones. Sequencing used peripheral blood. The receptors were sampled from a human donor in a cohort sampled during active COVID-19.

The chain has TRBV7-9 and TRBJ1-1, with 7 bases fitting TRBD1. V lost 1 base and J lost 4; bases outside the gene matches: 3. CDR1 and CDR2 from the germline V gene are SEHNR and FQNEAQ (reference sequence). This CDR3 comprises 14 residues. CDR3 sequence reads: CASSLGDSLTEAFF. Here the CDR3 DNA reads TGTGCCAGCAGCTTAGGGGACAGCCTCACTGAAGCTTTCTTT.

This chain connects TRBV5-1 to TRBJ1-3; possible D gene TRBD1, 6 bases. V lost 0 bases and J 0 bases, leaving 13 bases between the germline ends. This CDR3 has 17 residues. Germline loops: CDR1 SGHRS, CDR2 YFSETQ. The CDR3 sequence is CASSLGTGSDSGNTIYF. CDR3 nucleotide sequence: TGCGCCAGCAGCTTGGGTACAGGGTCAGACTCTGGAAACACCATATATTTT. Using reference TRBV5-1 and TRBJ1-3 for the parts outside the CDR3, the full variable domain is KAGVTQTPRYLIKTRGQQVTLSCSPISGHRSVSWYQQTPGQGLQFLFEYFSETQRNKGNFPGRFSGRQFSNSRSEMNVSTLELGDSALYLCASSLGTGSDSGNTIYFGEGSWLTVV.

The J gene is TRBJ1-5, the V gene TRBV19; D uncertain. The V gene's germline CDR1 is LNHDA and CDR2 SQIVND (reference sequence). This CDR3 spans 18 amino acids. Trimming removed 5 bases from V and 0 bases from J, with 20 bases in between. CDR3: CASSPLALRGYSNQPQHF. In DNA form, the CDR3 reads TGTGCCAGTAGTCCCCTTGCGTTAAGAGGGTATAGCAATCAGCCCCAGCATTTT.

J is TRBJ2-5 and V is TRBV6-5, with 11 bases matching TRBD2. The germline CDR1 and CDR2 sequences are MNHEY and SVGAGI. The CDR3 sequence is 13 residues long. Trimming at V came to 6 bases and at J to 4 bases, leaving 1 base not matched to a gene. CDR3 sequence: CASSGLAGETQYF. As DNA, the CDR3 is TGTGCCAGCAGCGGACTAGCGGGAGAGACCCAGTACTTC.

The chain is built from TRBV18 and TRBJ2-2, with 10 bases identical to TRBD2. With V trimmed by 6 bases and J by 4 bases, 2 bases remained unmatched. Germline V gives CDR1 KGHSH, CDR2 LQKENI. The CDR3 contains 14 residues. The CDR3 region has the DNA TGTGCCAGCTCGCCTAGCGGGGGCACCGGGGAGCTGTTTTTT. Protein: CASSPSGGTGELFF.

The chain carries TRBV28 and TRBJ2-7, with a possible D match to TRBD2 (7 bases). CDR3 length: 14 residues. Trimming took off 4 bases at V and 3 bases at J, with 13 bases between the two ends. Germline V gene lookup returns CDR1 MDHEN and CDR2 SYDVKM. The CDR3 DNA reads TGTGCCAGCAGTTACAGCGGGGACAACTACGAGCAGTACTTC. Translated, it gives CASSYSGDNYEQYF. Full variable domain (rest looked up from reference TRBV28 and TRBJ2-7): DVKVTQSSRYLVKRTGEKVFLECVQDMDHENMFWYRQDPGLGLRLIYFSYDVKMKEKGDIPEGYSVSREKKERFSLILESASTNQTSMYLCASSYSGDNYEQYFGPGTRLTVT.

The rearrangement uses TRBV6-5 and TRBJ1-5; no firm D call. V lost 6 bases, J lost 4 bases, and 10 bases lay in between. CDR1 MNHEY and CDR2 SVGAGI come from the germline V gene. The CDR3 consists of 13 residues. The CDR3 loop is CASSPAGNQPQHF. CDR3 DNA: TGTGCCAGCAGCCCAGCCGGGAATCAGCCCCAGCATTTT.

The chain uses TRBV18 and TRBJ1-1; 9 bases match TRBD1. The CDR3 has 16 amino acids. Germline CDR1 reads KGHSH; CDR2 reads LQKENI. V was pared by 1 base and J by 4 bases, with 7 bases of the junction left unmatched. CDR3 protein: CASSPQTAGQGTEAFF. The CDR3 nucleotides read TGTGCCAGCTCACCACAAACTGCGGGACAGGGCACTGAAGCTTTCTTT.

The genes are TRBV16 and TRBJ1-3; 7 nucleotides agree with TRBD1. CDR1 is KGHSY and CDR2 is FQNENV in the germline V gene. With 4 bases clipped from V and 1 base from J, the junction kept 4 bases outside the gene matches. This CDR3 region has 15 residues. CDR3 in DNA: TGTGCCAGCAGCCCGACGACAGGGTCTGGAAACACCATATATTTT. Amino acids: CASSPTTGSGNTIYF. The whole variable domain, remainder taken from reference TRBV16 and TRBJ1-3, is GEEVAQTPKHLVRGEGQKAKLYCAPIKGHSYVFWYQQVLKNEFKFLISFQNENVFDETGMPKERFSAKCLPNSPCSLEIQATKLEDSAVYFCASSPTTGSGNTIYFGEGSWLTVV.

The CDR3 spells CAARGAGRAFF. DNA for the CDR3: TGTGCCGCACGGGGGGCGGGGAGGGCTTTCTTT. V is TRBV30 and J is TRBJ1-1; TRBD1 might be the D (6 bases). The CDR3 has 11 amino acids. Trimming removed 8 bases from V and 11 bases from J, with 18 bases in between. Looked up from germline, CDR1 is GTSNPN and CDR2 is SVGIG (reference sequence).

The rearrangement uses TRBV7-8 and TRBJ2-1, with a weak D call TRBD2 (6 bases). CDR3 length equals 12 residues. Trimming removed 4 bases from V and 9 bases from J, with 10 bases in between. The germline V gene encodes CDR1 SGHVS and CDR2 FQNEAQ. Here the CDR3 reads CASSWQEGEQFF. The CDR3 coding sequence is TGTGCCAGCAGCTGGCAGGAGGGTGAGCAGTTCTTC. Supplemented by reference TRBV7-8 and TRBJ2-1, the full variable domain reads GAGVSQSPRYKVAKRGQDVALRCDPISGHVSLFWYQQALGQGPEFLTYFQNEAQLDKSGLPSDRFFAERPEGSVSTLKIQRTQQEDSAVYLCASSWQEGEQFFGPGTRLTVL.

The genes are TRBV5-1 and TRBJ2-7; no clear D gene. The CDR3 contains 14 residues. Germline-derived CDR1 and CDR2 are SGHRS and YFSETQ. V was trimmed by 4 bases and J by 5 bases, leaving 16 bases between them. The CDR3 region is CASSPEVRNHEQYF. In DNA form, the CDR3 reads TGCGCCAGCAGCCCTGAGGTGAGGAATCACGAGCAGTACTTC.

This chain's CDR3 is CASSLALGGLGSVNSPLHF. The CDR3 DNA reads as TGTGCCAGCAGCTTAGCTTTGGGGGGGCTGGGCTCTGTCAATTCACCCCTCCACTTT. The chain recombines TRBV7-2 with TRBJ1-6, with a tentative D call TRBD1 (6 bases). The CDR3 consists of 19 residues. Germline CDR1 and CDR2: SGHTA and FQGNSA. Deletions cut 0 bases from V and 7 bases from J, with 22 bases between.

CDR3 DNA sequence: TGCGCCAGCAGCTGGGGCGGCTCTAGCGGGAGGGCCGCAGATACGCAGTATTTT. Amino acid sequence: CASSWGGSSGRAADTQYF. V and J are TRBV5-1 and TRBJ2-3; 12 nucleotides line up with TRBD2. Germline assignment: CDR1 SGHRS and CDR2 YFSETQ. With 3 bases clipped from V and 4 bases from J, the junction kept 12 bases outside the gene matches. The CDR3 loop spans 18 amino acids.

V gene TRBV7-3 combines with J gene TRBJ1-6, with 7 bases matching TRBD1. With 7 bases clipped from V and 8 bases from J, the junction kept 23 bases outside the gene matches. This CDR3 has 19 amino acids. CDR1 is SGHTA, CDR2 FQGTGA, per germline. The CDR3 DNA is TGTGCCAGCACTAACCCAAGGGGTGAGACAGGGAAGGGACATTCACCCCTCCACTTT. Its protein is CASTNPRGETGKGHSPLHF.

This chain links TRBV5-1 with TRBJ2-7; possibly TRBD2 for D (7 bases). V was clipped by 1 base and J by 6 bases, with 20 bases between them. CDR1 and CDR2 from the germline V gene are SGHRS and YFSETQ. This CDR3 contains 16 residues. The CDR3 bases are TGCGCCAGCAGCTTGACGAGCGGCGGGGGCCTAACCGAGCAGTACTTC. It specifies CASSLTSGGGLTEQYF.

The chain combines TRBV18 with TRBJ1-1; weak D call: TRBD1 (6 bases). The germline gives CDR1 KGHSH, CDR2 LQKENI. This CDR3 has 15 residues. The V gene lost 3 bases and the J gene lost 6 bases, with 17 bases spanning the gap. CDR3: CASSPLRGGPPEAFF. DNA of the CDR3: TGTGCCAGCTCACCTCTGAGGGGGGGTCCCCCTGAAGCTTTCTTT. Filled out from reference TRBV18 and TRBJ1-1, the complete variable domain reads NAGVMQNPRHLVRRRGQEARLRCSPMKGHSHVYWYRQLPEEGLKFMVYLQKENIIDESGMPKERFSAEFPKEGPSILRIQQVVRGDSAAYFCASSPLRGGPPEAFFGQGTRLTVV.

Only a few counts were recorded for this clone. The rearrangement uses TRBV11-2 and TRBJ2-7; possible D gene TRBD2, 6 bases. The ends were cut back, 3 bases at V and 1 base at J, with 13 bases in the middle. Germline CDR1 and CDR2: SGHAT and FQNNGV. The CDR3 is 15 amino acids. The DNA of the CDR3 is TGTGCCAGCAGCTTGAGGGCTAGCGATTCCTACGAGCAGTACTTC. Its translation: CASSLRASDSYEQYF.

The chain has TRBV9 and TRBJ2-7, with 7 bases aligning to TRBD2. Germline values: CDR1 SGDLS, CDR2 YYNGEE. This CDR3 comprises 16 residues. Trimming took 0 bases from V and 2 from J; bases not matched to a gene: 8. The CDR3 region has the DNA TGTGCCAGCAGCGTAGGCCCAGCGGGATCCGCCTACGAGCAGTACTTC. Translation gives CASSVGPAGSAYEQYF.

This chain uses TRBV28 with TRBJ1-3, with 7 bases lining up with TRBD1. Germline V gene sequence: CDR1 MDHEN, CDR2 SYDVKM. The CDR3 extends over 15 amino acids. Losses at the gene ends were 8 bases for V and 2 bases for J; bases not matched to a gene: 9. The CDR3: CASLPPGTAGNTIYF. CDR3 bases: TGTGCCAGCCTACCCCCCGGGACAGCTGGAAACACCATATATTTT.

The chain couples TRBV9 to TRBJ2-5; TRBD2 aligns across 16 bases. V lost 3 bases, J lost 5 bases, and 4 bases stayed unmatched. Germline CDR1 reads SGDLS; CDR2 reads YYNGEE. The CDR3 is 16 residues long. CDR3 region: CASSEGLAGGYETQYF. The CDR3 DNA sequence: TGTGCCAGCAGCGAGGGACTAGCGGGAGGGTATGAGACCCAGTACTTC.

The chain combines TRBV6-5 with TRBJ1-2, with D uncertain. CDR1 is MNHEY and CDR2 is SVGAGI in the germline V gene. V was trimmed by 5 bases and J by 7 bases, leaving 8 bases between them. This CDR3 is 11 amino acids long. The CDR3 DNA reads TGTGCCAGCAGTAATCTAAGTGGCTACACCTTC. It yields the protein CASSNLSGYTF.

This chain joins TRBV30 and TRBJ1-1; D gene ambiguous. CDR1 and CDR2 from the germline V gene are GTSNPN and SVGIG (reference sequence). Trimming removed 5 bases from V and 2 bases from J, with 12 bases in between. This CDR3 has 13 residues. The CDR3 spells CAWRRMVNTEAFF. In DNA form, the CDR3 reads TGTGCCTGGCGGAGGATGGTTAACACTGAAGCTTTCTTT. Full variable domain (missing parts from reference TRBV30 and TRBJ1-1): SQTIHQWPATLVQPVGSPLSLECTVEGTSNPNLYWYRQAAGRGLQLLFYSVGIGQISSEVPQNLSASRPQDRQFILSSKKLLLSDSGFYLCAWRRMVNTEAFFGQGTRLTVV.

There are a few counts of this clone. The chain couples TRBV12-3 or TRBV12-4 to TRBJ1-5; D unresolved. Trimming took 6 bases from V and 1 from J, leaving 7 bases between them. This CDR3 is built from 13 residues. In nucleotides, the CDR3 is TGTGCCAGCAGCCCCCCAAGCAATCAGCCCCAGCATTTT. Its translation: CASSPPSNQPQHF.

This chain connects TRBV6-6 to TRBJ2-7; the match to TRBD1 covers 8 bases. Germline V gives CDR1 MNHNY, CDR2 SVGAGI (reference sequence). The CDR3 runs 14 residues. V trimming: 2 bases; J trimming: 5 bases; junction bases outside the gene matches: 5. The CDR3 spells CASSYPGQGDEQYF. CDR3 nucleotides: TGTGCCAGCAGTTACCCCGGACAGGGAGACGAGCAGTACTTC.

This clone was seen a few times. The chain recombines TRBV20-1 with TRBJ1-5; 8 bases are a match to TRBD1. The CDR3 covers 14 residues. The V segment lost 3 bases and the J segment 7 bases; nucleotides outside the gene matches: 8. The germline V gene has CDR1 DFQATT and CDR2 SNEGSKA (reference sequence). CDR3 nucleotides: TGCAGTGCTAGTCTCTTCGACAGGGGACAGCCCCAGCATTTT. Translated, it gives CSASLFDRGQPQHF.

The chain recombines TRBV19 with TRBJ2-7, with 8 bases aligning to TRBD2. J lost 7 bases, V lost 3 bases, and 8 bases had no gene match. This CDR3 spans 14 amino acids. The germline V gene encodes CDR1 LNHDA and CDR2 SQIVND (reference sequence). This CDR3 is CASSMSGGGGEQYF. The CDR3 DNA is TGTGCCAGTAGTATGTCGGGAGGGGGTGGGGAGCAGTACTTC.